This is a list of T cell receptor beta chains from one sample in a study of cytomegalovirus exposure and HLA in healthy donors. The method was immunoSEQ multiplex PCR; TCRdb's version includes in-frame clones alone and lacks a portion of them. The top ten hold 6.5% of the sample, which has 150,000 to 250,000 clones, around four fifths seen once. Sample: PBMCs. All receptors derive from a woman between 50 and 59 years old in good health and CMV-seropositive. The conserved cysteine and the conserved F or W are not part of the CDR3 here. The order of the fields is J gene, V gene, CDR3 protein.

TRBJ2-7,TRBV29-1,SVGADSYEQY
TRBJ2-7,TRBV7-9,ASLRPVTGEPY
TRBJ2-1,TRBV9,ASSVDSGGGYNEQF
TRBJ2-7,TRBV18,ASSPGFGGGYSYEQY
TRBJ2-5,TRBV5-5,ASSLWGTQETQY
TRBJ2-2,TRBV19,ASSSREGLTGELF
TRBJ1-2,TRBV15,ATSVQGLDGYT
TRBJ2-5,TRBV5-1,ASSLNKETQY
TRBJ1-2,TRBV11-2,ASSRRGGYT
TRBJ2-3,TRBV7-8,ASSSLAGGRSDTQY
TRBJ1-6,TRBV19,ASSIESRGSPLH
TRBJ1-1,TRBV19,ASSIEPGTEAF
TRBJ2-5,TRBV7-2,ATAGAGYETQY
TRBJ2-3,TRBV19,ASSIDSGEGDTQY
TRBJ2-6,TRBV28,ASSLGGTSGANVLT
TRBJ2-1,TRBV20-1,SARGDNEQF
TRBJ2-1,TRBV19,ASSIILGRGVSEQF
TRBJ2-3,TRBV6-6,ASSYDSSSTDTQY
TRBJ2-1,TRBV5-1,ASSSPPLEYEQF
TRBJ2-1,TRBV4-3,ASSVGTSGLEGEQF
TRBJ1-2,TRBV28,ASSFQGTRGYT
TRBJ2-1,TRBV7-2,ASSLWTSSYNEQF
TRBJ2-3,TRBV5-1,ASTGVTDTQY
TRBJ1-2,TRBV10-3,AISEGGTGNGYT
TRBJ2-3,TRBV18,ASSTSLTDTQY
TRBJ2-7,TRBV18,ASSQGGVAGGAYEQY
TRBJ2-5,TRBV4-1,ASSQDPDTGIVKTQY
TRBJ1-3,TRBV27,ASSPTGTFADTIY
TRBJ2-6,TRBV18,ASSLPEDDLANGLT
TRBJ2-7,TRBV5-4,ASQDYNSYEQY
TRBJ2-5,TRBV6-5,AGAPGVQETQY
TRBJ2-7,TRBV5-3,ARSLWTETYEQY
TRBJ1-1,TRBV5-4,ASSLGAQLQGAGAEAF
TRBJ1-5,TRBV6-1,ASIIQGAGQPQH
TRBJ2-7,TRBV28,ASSPKRGISVYEQY
TRBJ2-7,TRBV5-1,ASSLGQDYEQY